A selection of T cell receptor beta chains follows, all from one sample in a study of T cell changes during pregnancy in multiple sclerosis. The table came from immunoSEQ multiplex PCR; TCRdb's copy has only in-frame clones and leaves some out. Of tens of thousands of clones listed, almost 95% are singletons. Here the sequenced sample was CD4+ T cells from peripheral blood mononuclear cells, taken after pregnancy. The source of these receptors is a female donor with multiple sclerosis, enrolled in a pregnancy study. CDR3s include the opening cysteine and the closing phenylalanine or tryptophan. D genes are given only for firm matches. A clone size is listed for some rows: how often the clone was seen (once, few, many), or a class if it is expanded.

abundance,v_gene,j_gene,d_gene,CDR3nt,CDR3aa
-,TRBV19,TRBJ2-5,TRBD2,TGTGCCAGTAGTATGGGGGGGAGGCGGAGTGAAGAGACCCAGTACTTC,CASSMGGRRSEETQYF
-,TRBV2,TRBJ2-3,-,TGTGCCAGCAGTGAATCGTTTGATAGCTCGGATACGCAGTATTTT,CASSESFDSSDTQYF
-,TRBV5-1,TRBJ1-5,TRBD1,TGCGCCAGCAGCCCCGGACAGGGTAGGGATCAGCCCCAGCATTTT,CASSPGQGRDQPQHF
-,TRBV19,TRBJ2-2,-,TGTGCCAGTTCCCACCGGGTCTCCCTTATTGGCGGGGAGCTGTTTTTT,CASSHRVSLIGGELFF
-,TRBV5-5,TRBJ1-4,TRBD1,TGTGCCAGCAGCTTGGCCGAACAGGGGAGCTTTGAAAAACTGTTTTTT,CASSLAEQGSFEKLFF
-,TRBV6-5,TRBJ1-3,TRBD1,TGTGCCAGCAGTTACCGGACAGGGGGAAACACCATATATTTT,CASSYRTGGNTIYF
-,TRBV7-8,TRBJ2-3,-,TGTGCCAGCAGCCAGAGGCGGGTCCCAGATACGCAGTATTTT,CASSQRRVPDTQYF
-,TRBV7-9,TRBJ2-5,TRBD1,TGTGCCAGCAGCTCAGGACCGCGTACCGGGACAGGCCAAGAGACCCAGTACTTC,CASSSGPRTGTGQETQYF
-,TRBV9,TRBJ1-2,TRBD1,TGTGCCAGCAGCGCCAGACAGGGGGCACGTGGCTACACCTTC,CASSARQGARGYTF
-,TRBV10-3,TRBJ2-3,-,TGTGCCACCGCGGGGACAGATACGCAGTATTTT,CATAGTDTQYF
once,TRBV6-1,TRBJ1-2,-,TGTGCCAGCAGTGAAGCGGTTACAGACTATGGCTACACCTTC,CASSEAVTDYGYTF
-,TRBV21-1,TRBJ2-3,-,TGTGCCAGCAGCACCATTAGCCGTCCTAGCACAGATACGCAGTATTTT,CASSTISRPSTDTQYF
-,TRBV5-1,TRBJ2-6,-,TGCGCCAGCAGCTTGGACAGGGCACCTGGGGCCAACGTCCTGACTTTC,CASSLDRAPGANVLTF
-,TRBV2,TRBJ2-5,-,TGTGCCAGCAGTACTCGGGCAGGGGAGACCCAGTACTTC,CASSTRAGETQYF
-,TRBV9,TRBJ1-2,TRBD1,TGTGCCAGCAGCGTAGACGGGACAGTCTATGGCTACACCTTC,CASSVDGTVYGYTF
-,TRBV9,TRBJ2-7,-,TGTGCCAGCAGCGTAGGTCAGGACAAGAAGCAGTACTTC,CASSVGQDKKQYF
few,TRBV5-1,TRBJ2-5,TRBD2,TGCGCCAGCAGCTTGTCACTAGCGGGGGGGCCTCAAGAGACCCAGTACTTC,CASSLSLAGGPQETQYF
few,TRBV10-3,TRBJ2-3,TRBD2,TGTGCCATCAGTGACCAGGCGGGGGGGTGGACAGATACGCAGTATTTT,CAISDQAGGWTDTQYF
-,TRBV6-5,TRBJ1-2,-,TGTGCCAGCAGCAACAGGGTCTATGGCTACACCTTC,CASSNRVYGYTF
-,TRBV7-9,TRBJ2-3,-,TGTGCCAGCAGCTTATGGCAGGGGACAGATACGCAGTATTTT,CASSLWQGTDTQYF
-,TRBV9,TRBJ2-2,TRBD2,TGTGCCAGCAGCGGAAACTTAGCGGGGACATCGAACACCGGGGAGCTGTTTTTT,CASSGNLAGTSNTGELFF
-,TRBV29-1,TRBJ1-2,-,TGCAGCGTGCCTAGCAGGGGCCTCTATGGCTACACCTTC,CSVPSRGLYGYTF
-,TRBV2,TRBJ1-2,TRBD1,TGTGCCAGCAGTCATAGGGACAGAAACTATGGCTACACCTTC,CASSHRDRNYGYTF